One and the same sample provided the 30 T cell receptor beta chains below, sequenced in a study of breast tumors, draining lymph nodes, adjacent tissues. The lymph nodes were axillary draining lymph nodes from breast cancer patients. TCRdb redid the calling of the multiplex PCR reads with MiXCR, one entry per CDR3 protein. This sample has roughly 130,000 distinct CDR3 sequences, with 20% found just once. The sequenced sample was axillary lymph node tissue. Receptors were obtained from a female donor with breast cancer. Some clones in this sample may be carry-over from other donors' samples.

A few counts support this clonotype. The J gene is TRBJ2-7, the V gene TRBV28, with TRBD1 matching 9 bases. V lost 7 bases to trimming and J lost 5 bases; unmatched junction nucleotides: 12. The CDR3 consists of 15 residues. Germline assignment: CDR1 MDHEN and CDR2 SYDVKM. CDR3 region: CASNTPGTGNNEQYF. CDR3 nucleotide sequence: TGTGCCAGCAACACTCCCGGGACAGGGAACAACGAGCAGTACTTC. The variable domain in full, with the rest retrieved from reference TRBV28 and TRBJ2-7, is DVKVTQSSRYLVKRTGEKVFLECVQDMDHENMFWYRQDPGLGLRLIYFSYDVKMKEKGDIPEGYSVSREKKERFSLILESASTNQTSMYLCASNTPGTGNNEQYFGPGTRLTVT.

This clonotype was recorded at least ten times. The V and J genes are TRBV20-1 and TRBJ2-3; 13 bases are a match to TRBD2. V was pared by 5 bases and J by 4 bases, with 3 bases of the junction left unmatched. CDR3 length: 14 amino acids. CDR1 and CDR2 from the germline V gene are DFQATT and SNEGSKA (reference sequence). The CDR3 protein is CSALGLAGPDTQYF. The CDR3 DNA reads as TGCAGTGCTCTGGGACTAGCGGGACCAGATACGCAGTATTTT.

This clonotype was counted ten times or more. This chain joins TRBV7-8 and TRBJ2-2, with D perhaps matching TRBD1 (6 bases). Trimming took 1 base from V and 1 from J, leaving 16 bases between them. The CDR3 sequence is 18 residues long. Germline lookup yields CDR1 SGHVS and CDR2 FQNEAQ. The CDR3 is CASSLEWRSRGNTGELFF. The CDR3 bases are TGTGCCAGCAGCTTAGAATGGCGTAGCAGGGGGAACACCGGGGAGCTGTTTTTT.

A word on this clonotype: This clone may be a read error of a much larger clone one base away. The chain uses TRBV7-9 and TRBJ1-3, with 9 bases fitting TRBD1. Germline CDR1 is SEHNR and CDR2 is FQNEAQ (reference sequence). This CDR3 has 16 residues. The DNA of the CDR3 is TGTGCCAGCAGCTCCTGGGGACAGGGACCTGGAAACACCACATATTTT. This sequence encodes CASSSWGQGPGNTTYF.

In its sample, this clonotype was seen once. A much larger clone lies a single base off, so this may be a read error. The rearrangement uses TRBV20-1 and TRBJ2-7; unclear D gene. The CDR3 has 15 residues. From germline, CDR1 is DFQATT and CDR2 SNEGSKA (reference sequence). Deletions cut 0 bases from V and 0 bases from J, with 12 bases between. The CDR3 spells CSARDHRRTSYEQYF. CDR3 sequence (DNA): TGCAGTGCTAGAGATCACAGACGGACCTCCTACGAGCAGTACTTC.

For this clonotype: This may be a read error: a much more frequent sequence differs by one nucleotide. The chain combines TRBV4-1 with TRBJ1-3, with D tentatively TRBD1 (5 bases). Trimming took 0 bases from V and 8 from J, leaving 14 bases between them. The CDR3 runs 15 residues. The germline gives CDR1 MGHRA, CDR2 YSYEKL. As DNA, the CDR3 is TGCGCCAGCAGCCAAGAAGGGACGCCAGGAGACACCATATATTTT. Translation gives CASSQEGTPGDTIYF.

This clonotype appeared a few times. A much larger clonotype is one base distant, so this may be a read error. CDR3: CASSQDVGVAGVFEQYF. DNA of the CDR3: TGTGCCAGCAGCCAAGATGTCGGGGTAGCGGGAGTTTTCGAGCAGTACTTC. The J gene is TRBJ2-7, the V gene TRBV4-2; 9 positions agree with TRBD2. In germline, CDR1 is LGHNA, CDR2 YNFKEQ. The CDR3 covers 17 residues. Trimming cost V 0 bases and J 6 bases; bases outside gene matches: 12.

This clonotype was counted ten times or more. The chain uses TRBV10-1 and TRBJ2-3, with D perhaps matching TRBD2 (6 bases). CDR3 length: 13 residues. Per the germline V gene, CDR1 is WNHNN and CDR2 is SYGVQD (reference sequence). Trimming pared 10 bases from V and 6 bases from J, leaving 17 bases between. CDR3 amino acids: CATDGRGGDTQYF. The CDR3, as DNA: TGCGCCACTGACGGGAGAGGAGGGGATACGCAGTATTTT.

This clonotype was recorded at least ten times. CDR3: CSARDLAGGPVNEQFF. The CDR3 DNA follows: TGCAGTGCTAGAGATCTAGCGGGGGGGCCAGTTAATGAGCAGTTCTTC. The chain carries TRBV20-1 and TRBJ2-1; TRBD2 matches at 12 bases. The V gene's germline CDR1 is DFQATT and CDR2 SNEGSKA (reference sequence). CDR3 length equals 16 residues. J was trimmed by 7 bases and V by 0 bases; bases with no gene match: 7.

This clonotype showed up many times. The chain carries TRBV7-3 and TRBJ2-5, with D uncertain. Trimming shortened V by 5 bases and J by 3 bases, and 16 bases separated the two germline ends. Germline-derived CDR1 and CDR2 are SGHTA and FQGTGA. There are 15 residues in the CDR3. The CDR3 spells CASSPGFGFEETQYF. CDR3 sequence (DNA): TGTGCCAGCAGCCCCGGATTTGGGTTTGAAGAGACCCAGTACTTC.

The chain uses TRBV5-1 and TRBJ1-1; no definite D call. CDR1 is SGHRS, CDR2 YFSETQ, per germline. Trimming cost V 5 bases and J 1 base, with 15 bases left between them. This CDR3 is 15 amino acids long. CDR3 sequence: CASRLAGGGNTEAFF. The CDR3 coding sequence is TGCGCCAGCAGACTAGCGGGAGGTGGGAACACTGAAGCTTTCTTT. Combining the CDR3 with reference TRBV5-1 and TRBJ1-1 gives the whole variable domain KAGVTQTPRYLIKTRGQQVTLSCSPISGHRSVSWYQQTPGQGLQFLFEYFSETQRNKGNFPGRFSGRQFSNSRSEMNVSTLELGDSALYLCASRLAGGGNTEAFFGQGTRLTVV.

This clonotype was counted at least ten times. The chain carries TRBV5-5 and TRBJ2-3, with 8 nucleotides matching TRBD2. With V trimmed by 3 bases and J by 3 bases, 3 bases remained unmatched. Germline loops: CDR1 SGHKS, CDR2 YYEKEE (reference sequence). The length of the CDR3 is 14 residues. The CDR3 sequence is CASSSGTRTDTQYF. The CDR3, as DNA: TGTGCCAGCAGCTCCGGGACTAGGACAGATACGCAGTATTTT.

This clonotype was seen ten or more times. The chain is built from TRBV7-3 and TRBJ2-7, with TRBD1 identical over 7 bases. The germline CDR1 and CDR2 sequences are SGHTA and FQGTGA. The junction had 7 bases not matched to a gene; V was cut back by 5 bases and J by 3 bases. This CDR3 is built from 14 residues. The CDR3: CASSPGTAGYEQYF. The CDR3 DNA follows: TGTGCCAGCAGCCCCGGGACAGCAGGCTACGAGCAGTACTTC.

This clonotype was seen at least ten times. The rearrangement joins TRBV25-1 to TRBJ2-1, with a weak D call TRBD2 (6 bases). CDR1 and CDR2 (germline): MGHDK, SYGVNS. The germline V and J ends were trimmed by 4 bases and 1 base, with 8 bases remaining between them. The CDR3 has 14 residues. The CDR3 DNA is TGTGCCAGCAGTGCGGAGGGATCCTACAATGAGCAGTTCTTC. It translates to CASSAEGSYNEQFF.

Remarks on this clonotype: One base away lies a much larger clone, so this may be a sequencing read error. The V gene is TRBV19, the J gene TRBJ1-2; D ambiguous. Per germline, CDR1 LNHDA and CDR2 SQIVND (reference sequence). Trimming shortened V by 5 bases and J by 4 bases, and 11 bases separated the two germline ends. The CDR3 consists of 13 residues. CDR3 DNA sequence: TGTGCCAGTAGTGTGCGGGCCTTCTATGGCTACACCTTC. It yields the protein CASSVRAFYGYTF.

This clonotype appeared many times. The rearrangement links TRBV2 to TRBJ2-7; D may be TRBD2 (6 bases). Germline loops: CDR1 SNHLY, CDR2 FYNNEI. The CDR3 totals 15 residues. V was clipped by 2 bases and J by 2 bases, with 13 bases between them. DNA for the CDR3: TGTGCCAGCAGTGAATCGGGGGTAGGCACCTACGAGCAGTACTTC. As protein: CASSESGVGTYEQYF. Looking up the rest from reference TRBV2 and TRBJ2-7 gives the full variable domain: EPEVTQTPSHQVTQMGQEVILRCVPISNHLYFYWYRQILGQKVEFLVSFYNNEISEKSEIFDDQFSVERPDGSNFTLKIRSTKLEDSAMYFCASSESGVGTYEQYFGPGTRLTVT.

There are many counts of this clonotype. This rearrangement joins TRBV7-9 to TRBJ2-5; no clear D gene. The CDR3 covers 14 residues. Germline values: CDR1 SEHNR, CDR2 FQNEAQ (reference sequence). Trimming shortened V by 3 bases and J by 2 bases, and 10 bases separated the two germline ends. The CDR3: CASSFMTRQETQYF. CDR3 sequence (DNA): TGTGCCAGCAGCTTCATGACTCGACAAGAGACCCAGTACTTC.

A note on this clonotype: A read error may be the cause here, since a much bigger clone is one base away. This chain links TRBV27 with TRBJ2-7; D not certain. Deletions cut 5 bases from V and 3 bases from J, with 20 bases between. The CDR3 extends over 16 amino acids. Per germline, CDR1 MNHEY and CDR2 SMNVEV (reference sequence). DNA of the CDR3: TGTGCCAGCAGTAAAAGCCCTCTGGACGGAGTCTACGAGCAGTACTTC. It is translated as CASSKSPLDGVYEQYF.

This clonotype appeared many times. The CDR3 DNA reads as TGTGCCAGCAGCCCCGCGGGACTCCAAGGCACCTACGAGCAGTACTTC. It is translated as CASSPAGLQGTYEQYF. This rearrangement joins TRBV11-2 to TRBJ2-7; D might be TRBD2 (6 bases). CDR3 size: 16 residues. CDR1 is SGHAT, CDR2 FQNNGV, per germline. Trimming cost V 5 bases and J 2 bases, with 19 bases left between them.

This clonotype appeared many times. The chain uses TRBV6-5 and TRBJ1-5; no definite D call. Germline assignment: CDR1 MNHEY and CDR2 SVGAGI. V lost 0 bases, J lost 1 base, and 7 bases lay in between. This CDR3 is built from 15 residues. The CDR3 DNA is TGTGCCAGCAGTTACTCTTTGGGGAGCAATCAGCCCCAGCATTTT. It encodes CASSYSLGSNQPQHF.

This clonotype was counted ten times or more. This CDR3 reads CASSPGGDRGGYEQYF. CDR3 DNA: TGCGCCAGCAGCCCCGGCGGGGACAGGGGAGGCTACGAGCAGTACTTC. The V gene is TRBV5-1, the J gene TRBJ2-7, with 10 bases that match TRBD1. The CDR3 covers 16 residues. J was trimmed by 3 bases and V by 4 bases; bases with no gene match: 10. Germline V CDR1 and CDR2: SGHRS, YFSETQ. The full variable domain, completed using reference TRBV5-1 and TRBJ2-7, is KAGVTQTPRYLIKTRGQQVTLSCSPISGHRSVSWYQQTPGQGLQFLFEYFSETQRNKGNFPGRFSGRQFSNSRSEMNVSTLELGDSALYLCASSPGGDRGGYEQYFGPGTRLTVT.

This clonotype was seen ten or more times. This chain uses TRBV5-1 with TRBJ2-2; TRBD1 aligns across 9 bases. With 4 bases clipped from V and 3 bases from J, the junction kept 4 bases outside the gene matches. Looked up from germline, CDR1 is SGHRS and CDR2 is YFSETQ. This CDR3 has 15 residues. CDR3 nucleotides: TGCGCCAGCAGCATAAGGACAGGGGACACCGGGGAGCTGTTTTTT. Protein product: CASSIRTGDTGELFF.

In this sample, this clonotype turned up many times. V usage is TRBV20-1 and J usage is TRBJ2-7; 13 nucleotides line up with TRBD2. The CDR3 is 15 residues long. Germline CDR1 DFQATT, CDR2 SNEGSKA (reference sequence). J was trimmed by 5 bases and V by 4 bases; bases with no gene match: 8. CDR3 region: CSAKLSGTSGNEQYF. The CDR3 region has the DNA TGCAGTGCTAAACTATCCGGGACTAGCGGGAACGAGCAGTACTTC.

Remarks on this clonotype: A much larger clone differs by one base, so this may be a read error. The chain is built from TRBV5-1 and TRBJ2-3; 11 nucleotides match TRBD1. Germline CDR1 reads SGHRS; CDR2 reads YFSETQ. The CDR3 length is 16 residues. CDR3 DNA sequence: TGCGCCAGCAGCTTGGAAGGGACAGGGGGGGCAGATACGCCGTATTTT. Translated, it gives CASSLEGTGGADTPYF.

This clonotype was detected ten times or more. This chain connects TRBV9 to TRBJ2-2; either TRBD1 or TRBD2 may fit D (5 bases each). CDR1 and CDR2 from the germline V gene are SGDLS and YYNGEE. V dropped 2 bases and J dropped 0 bases, with 17 bases sitting between them. The CDR3 consists of 18 residues. In DNA form, the CDR3 reads TGTGCCAGCAGCGTCAGTCTCGAGGGGTTACCGAACACCGGGGAGCTGTTTTTT. Encoded protein: CASSVSLEGLPNTGELFF.

A remark on this clonotype: This sequence may be a read error, since a much larger clone differs from it by one base. The chain couples TRBV11-2 to TRBJ1-2; D possibly corresponds to TRBD1 (5 bases). Germline CDR1 SGHAT, CDR2 FQNNGV. The CDR3 is made up of 13 amino acids. As DNA, the CDR3 is TGTGCCATCAGCTTAGATCAGGGAAGAGGCTACACCTTC. It specifies CAISLDQGRGYTF.

The chain uses TRBV18 and TRBJ2-1; 10 nucleotides line up with TRBD2. Germline trimming cut 3 bases from V and 5 bases from J; bases unmatched to any gene: 10. The CDR3 runs 17 residues. The germline V gene has CDR1 KGHSH and CDR2 LQKENI. This chain's CDR3 is CASSPRLLAGQHNEQFF. CDR3 DNA: TGTGCCAGCTCACCTCGCCTACTAGCGGGACAACACAATGAGCAGTTCTTC.

In this sample, this clonotype turned up many times. The chain combines TRBV20-1 with TRBJ2-7, with 11 positions matching TRBD1. V was pared by 8 bases and J by 6 bases, with 6 bases of the junction left unmatched. This CDR3 is 12 amino acids long. Per the germline V gene, CDR1 is DFQATT and CDR2 is SNEGSKA (reference sequence). The chain's CDR3 is CSQGQGGGEQYF. Here the CDR3 DNA reads TGCAGTCAGGGACAGGGGGGCGGCGAGCAGTACTTC.

This clonotype was seen ten or more times. V and J are TRBV29-1 and TRBJ1-2; possibly TRBD1 for D (6 bases). Trimming shortened V by 6 bases and J by 5 bases, and 16 bases separated the two germline ends. In germline, CDR1 is SQVTM, CDR2 ANQGSEA. This CDR3 contains 13 residues. The CDR3 sequence: CSVALGAGYGYTF. The CDR3 DNA reads TGCAGCGTGGCCCTGGGGGCAGGGTATGGCTACACCTTC. The full variable domain, with the rest looked up from reference TRBV29-1 and TRBJ1-2, is SAVISQKPSRDICQRGTSLTIQCQVDSQVTMMFWYRQQPGQSLTLIATANQGSEATYESGFVIDKFPISRPNLTFSTLTVSNMSPEDSSIYLCSVALGAGYGYTFGSGTRLTVV.

The sample holds many counts of this clonotype. The V call is TRBV20-1, the J call TRBJ2-3; D gene unclear. From germline, CDR1 is DFQATT and CDR2 SNEGSKA (reference sequence). The CDR3 is 13 residues long. The ends were cut back, 6 bases at V and 0 bases at J, with 10 bases in the middle. The CDR3 sequence: CSAPTTSTDTQYF. CDR3 DNA: TGCAGTGCCCCGACGACTAGCACAGATACGCAGTATTTT.